The T cell receptor beta chain described here comes from a study of T cells in Graves' hyperthyroidism and ophthalmopathy. Study-wide context: Peripheral blood was acquired at first diagnosis, ahead of any therapy whatsoever.

Not enrolled were patients with uncontrolled infection, other autoimmune disease, pregnancy or lactation. In making diagnoses, clinical symptoms, serum thyroxine and TRAb, thyroid ultrasound and orbital computed tomography were all used. With 3 bases removed from V and 0 bases from J, the gap between germline ends came to 18 bases. The germline gives CDR1 SGHRS, CDR2 YFSETQ. CDR3 length: 17 amino acids. Researchers amplified the TCR beta CDR3 regions from RNA transcripts. The HTBI primer set served for first-round RT-PCR of the TCR CDR3. Via MiXCR, TCRdb re-called the multiplex PCR reads, giving one row per CDR3 protein. The table records 300,000 to 450,000 distinct CDR3 sequences, 15% to 20% of them present only once. Findings and caveats of the study: Blood also carried most thyroid clonotypes expanded above 0.001.

This clonotype was recorded at least ten times. Antigen unknown. The rearrangement joins TRBV5-1 to TRBJ1-1; D is perhaps TRBD1 (6 bases). Sequencing was performed on blood. The TCR was taken from a woman aged 40 to 50 with Graves' ophthalmopathy. The CDR3 region has the DNA TGCGCCAGCAGCTGGGCAGGGGCCACCGTCATGAACACTGAAGCTTTCTTT. This encodes CASSWAGATVMNTEAFF.